These T cell receptor beta chains were read from a single sample in a study of OX40 agonist ivuxolimab in advanced cancers. Profiling relied on immunoSEQ multiplex PCR, and the TCRdb table lists in-frame clones only, not all of them. The sample yields 28,000 or so clones, approximately 75% seen once. The sample in question was CD4+ or CD8+ T cells sorted from blood, obtained in a trial of the OX40 agonist ivuxolimab. The receptors here all came from an adult with an advanced solid tumor such as melanoma, head and neck, liver or kidney cancer. The CDR3 runs from the conserved cysteine through the conserved F or W. Fields, in order: D gene, J gene, V gene, CDR3 protein. D genes are given only for firm matches.

D: .; J: TRBJ2-6; V: TRBV6-4; CDR3: CASSDSGSGANVLTF
D: TRBD1; J: TRBJ1-6; V: TRBV28; CDR3: CASSSDRGPDRSPLHF
D: .; J: TRBJ2-1; V: TRBV29-1; CDR3: CSVEGFAGAPYNEQFF
D: TRBD1; J: TRBJ2-1; V: TRBV7-6; CDR3: CASSRDRHHFNEQFF
D: TRBD1; J: TRBJ2-5; V: TRBV7-2; CDR3: CASSPWGQGSGTQYF
D: .; J: TRBJ1-5; V: TRBV6-1; CDR3: CASSDSLNQPQHF
D: .; J: TRBJ2-3; V: TRBV5-4; CDR3: CASSPARALRDTQYF
D: .; J: TRBJ2-5; V: TRBV7-3; CDR3: CASSLGPPGLETQYF
D: .; J: TRBJ2-7; V: TRBV6-5; CDR3: CASSPSGVDEQYF
D: TRBD1; J: TRBJ2-5; V: TRBV11-2; CDR3: CASSRTGGKETQYF
D: .; J: TRBJ2-7; V: TRBV9; CDR3: CASAGREQYF
D: .; J: TRBJ1-1; V: TRBV9; CDR3: CASSGEGGRHPNTEAFF
D: TRBD2; J: TRBJ2-1; V: TRBV10-1; CDR3: CASSESFTSGSNEQFF
D: .; J: TRBJ1-2; V: TRBV2; CDR3: CAIKRRVDRTTYGYTF
D: TRBD1; J: TRBJ2-7; V: TRBV27; CDR3: CASSYGQGSYEQYF
D: TRBD1; J: TRBJ2-7; V: TRBV7-2; CDR3: CASSVGTATLGYEQYF
D: .; J: TRBJ2-7; V: TRBV6-5; CDR3: CASSPGSGPYEQYF
D: .; J: TRBJ2-1; V: TRBV6-5; CDR3: CASSYRANNNEQFF
D: .; J: TRBJ1-5; V: TRBV27; CDR3: CASSLGALNQPQHF
D: TRBD2; J: TRBJ2-3; V: TRBV28; CDR3: CASSLVLAGSTDTQYF
D: .; J: TRBJ1-2; V: TRBV27; CDR3: CASRFGDGYTF
D: TRBD1; J: TRBJ1-1; V: TRBV19; CDR3: CASSWTGRITEAFF
D: .; J: TRBJ2-1; V: TRBV18; CDR3: CASSLGENEQFF
D: .; J: TRBJ2-5; V: TRBV7-4; CDR3: CASSFAGRRSQYF
D: .; J: TRBJ1-2; V: TRBV10-2; CDR3: CASSESGPSDSYGYTF
D: TRBD1; J: TRBJ2-7; V: TRBV28; CDR3: CASSFHAADRATYEQYF
D: .; J: TRBJ2-3; V: TRBV6-6; CDR3: CASSSDITTDTQYF
D: .; J: TRBJ1-1; V: TRBV14; CDR3: CASSAPGRYTEAFF
D: .; J: TRBJ1-2; V: TRBV9; CDR3: CASSVGQSSIYGYTF
D: TRBD2; J: TRBJ2-3; V: TRBV9; CDR3: CASSRYGTSGTDTQYF
D: .; J: TRBJ1-1; V: TRBV5-4; CDR3: CASSLAGPVNTEAFF
D: .; J: TRBJ1-2; V: TRBV19; CDR3: CASSPGGSVVGYTF
D: TRBD1; J: TRBJ1-5; V: TRBV27; CDR3: CASSVTAGGTGVRGQPQHF
D: .; J: TRBJ1-4; V: TRBV6-4; CDR3: CASSDSASFEVEKLFF
D: .; J: TRBJ2-5; V: TRBV9; CDR3: CASSAQGELQETQYF
D: .; J: TRBJ1-2; V: TRBV6-1; CDR3: CASSPIGGSTYGYTF
D: .; J: .; V: TRBV29-1; CDR3: CSVEGATYEQYF
D: TRBD2; J: TRBJ2-1; V: TRBV9; CDR3: CASSVAGGGEQFF
D: .; J: TRBJ1-1; V: TRBV7-2; CDR3: CASSLAGARTEAFF
D: .; J: TRBJ1-2; V: TRBV6-5; CDR3: CASSISPPGLYGYTF
D: .; J: TRBJ2-2; V: TRBV6-6; CDR3: CASSNQTMGGTGELFF
D: .; J: TRBJ2-1; V: TRBV7-8; CDR3: CASSLGWGVMQFF
D: TRBD1; J: TRBJ2-7; V: TRBV2; CDR3: CACTLGDRAYEQYF
D: .; J: TRBJ1-1; V: TRBV4-3; CDR3: CASSEVAGGGAEAFF
D: TRBD2; J: TRBJ2-3; V: TRBV4-2; CDR3: CASSQAGLAGSTDTQYF
D: .; J: TRBJ2-2; V: TRBV30; CDR3: CAWSVLPPPLVGELFF
D: .; J: TRBJ2-7; V: TRBV7-9; CDR3: CASSLAAVTTEYEQYF
D: .; J: TRBJ1-1; V: TRBV5-5; CDR3: CASSFYVNTEAFF
D: TRBD1; J: TRBJ2-1; V: TRBV5-4; CDR3: CASSLGVGTGNEQFF
D: TRBD1; J: TRBJ2-7; V: TRBV7-8; CDR3: CASSSTMGGQGSYEQYF
D: .; J: TRBJ2-7; V: TRBV10-2; CDR3: CASSEGRGGSYEQYF
D: .; J: TRBJ2-3; V: TRBV7-7; CDR3: CASSRTGSLTDTQYF
D: .; J: TRBJ2-1; V: TRBV7-9; CDR3: CASNLVGAHYNEQFF
D: .; J: TRBJ2-1; V: TRBV19; CDR3: CASRRGYNEQFF
D: .; J: TRBJ1-2; V: TRBV5-3; CDR3: CAEHVGDGYTF
D: .; J: TRBJ2-7; V: TRBV25-1; CDR3: CASSESPQGRNEQYF